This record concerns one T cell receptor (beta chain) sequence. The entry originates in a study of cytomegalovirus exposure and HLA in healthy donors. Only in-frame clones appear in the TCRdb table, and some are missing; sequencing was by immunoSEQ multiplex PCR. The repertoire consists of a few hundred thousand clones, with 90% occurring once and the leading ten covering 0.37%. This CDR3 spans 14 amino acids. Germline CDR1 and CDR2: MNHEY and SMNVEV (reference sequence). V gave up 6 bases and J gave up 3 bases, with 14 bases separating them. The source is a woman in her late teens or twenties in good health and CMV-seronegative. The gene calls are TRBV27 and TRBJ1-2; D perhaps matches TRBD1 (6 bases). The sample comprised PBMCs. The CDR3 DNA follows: TGTGCCAGCAGCGATGGACAGTTTGACTATGGCTACACCTTC. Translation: CASSDGQFDYGYTF.